This entry features one T cell receptor (beta chain) sequence. As yet, its antigen is unknown. One base away lies a much larger clone, so this may be a sequencing read error. This likely comes from a read error, as the CDR3 has no conserved phenylalanine or tryptophan at its end. This sample is drawn from a study of T cells after yellow fever vaccination. Study-wide points: Abundant clonotypes from the bulk population could have been carried over as contaminants into FACS-sorted repertoires. The booster saw the reappearance of most primary-vaccination clones (approximately 97% CD4, 88% CD8). Although most clonotypes did not, a small share appeared in both CD4 and CD8 compartments.

A universal primer site and UMIs were added as TCR cDNA was made by 5'RACE template switching. TCRdb processed the 5' RACE reads anew with MiXCR; each CDR3 protein has one entry. This sample yields about 400,000 distinct CDR3 sequences, of which around 6.4% are seen a single time; approximately 15% belongs to the top ten. Germline CDR1 reads DFQATT; CDR2 reads SNEGSKA (reference sequence). V trimming: 5 bases; J trimming: 4 bases; junction bases outside the gene matches: 7. This CDR3 region has 13 residues. Sequencing was performed on PBMCs, taken 5 days after the yellow fever booster vaccination. The chain uses TRBV20-1 and TRBJ2-7; 8 bases agree with TRBD2. The TCR was taken from a man aged 30 to 39 who received the YFV17D yellow fever vaccine. CDR3 nucleotide sequence: TGCAGTGCTCGCCGGGGGGGAGGGTACGAGCAGTACCTC. Encoded protein: CSARRGGGYEQYL.